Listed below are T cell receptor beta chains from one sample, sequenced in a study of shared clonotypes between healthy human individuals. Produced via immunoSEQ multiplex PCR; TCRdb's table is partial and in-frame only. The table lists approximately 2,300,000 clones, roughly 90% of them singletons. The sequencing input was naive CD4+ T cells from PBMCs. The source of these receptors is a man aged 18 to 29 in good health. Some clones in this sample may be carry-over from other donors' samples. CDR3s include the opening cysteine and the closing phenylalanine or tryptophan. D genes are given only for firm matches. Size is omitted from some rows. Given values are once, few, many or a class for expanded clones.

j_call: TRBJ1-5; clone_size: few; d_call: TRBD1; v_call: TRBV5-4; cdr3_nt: TGTGCCAGCAGCTTGGGACAGGGCGTCAATCAGCCCCAGCATTTT; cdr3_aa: CASSLGQGVNQPQHF
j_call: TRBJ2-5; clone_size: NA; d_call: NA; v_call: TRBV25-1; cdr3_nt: TGTGCCAGCAGTGAAGGGATCGGTGGGGGGTACCAAGAGACCCAGTACTTC; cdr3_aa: CASSEGIGGGYQETQYF
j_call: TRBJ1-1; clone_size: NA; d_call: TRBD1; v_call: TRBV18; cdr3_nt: TGTGCCAGCTCACCAAACCAAATCGGACAGGGGATGAACACTGAAGCTTTCTTT; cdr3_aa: CASSPNQIGQGMNTEAFF
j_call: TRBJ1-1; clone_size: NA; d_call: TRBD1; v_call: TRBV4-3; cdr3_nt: TGCGCCAGCAGCCTGGGGACAGGGAGACCGGAAGCTTTCTTT; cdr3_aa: CASSLGTGRPEAFF
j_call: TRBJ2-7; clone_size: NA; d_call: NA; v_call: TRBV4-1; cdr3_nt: TGCGCCAGCAGCCAAGTCATCGCCGGGTCAATCGGCGAGCAGTACTTC; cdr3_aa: CASSQVIAGSIGEQYF
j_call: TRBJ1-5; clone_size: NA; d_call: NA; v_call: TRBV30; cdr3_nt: TGTGCCTGGAGTGATAGGGGACAGCCCCAGCATTTT; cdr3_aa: CAWSDRGQPQHF
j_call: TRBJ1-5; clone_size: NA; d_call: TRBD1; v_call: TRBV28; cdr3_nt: TGTGCCAGCAGGGTTCCTAGGGGGCCTCAGCCCCAGCATTTT; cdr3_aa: CASRVPRGPQPQHF
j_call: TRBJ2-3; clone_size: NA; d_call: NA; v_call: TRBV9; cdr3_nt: TGTGCCAGCAGCCGAGATGGCAGGGCGCCCGCCCGGGATACGCAGTATTTT; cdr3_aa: CASSRDGRAPARDTQYF
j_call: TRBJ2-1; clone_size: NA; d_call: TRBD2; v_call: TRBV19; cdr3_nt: TGTGCCAGTAGTATAGCTACTAGCGGGAGCTCCCATGAGCAGTTCTTC; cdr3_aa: CASSIATSGSSHEQFF
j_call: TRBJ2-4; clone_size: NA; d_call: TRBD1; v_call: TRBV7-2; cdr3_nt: TGTGCCAGCAGCTTAAGAGGGACAGGGGTGGTAAACATTCAGTACTTC; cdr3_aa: CASSLRGTGVVNIQYF
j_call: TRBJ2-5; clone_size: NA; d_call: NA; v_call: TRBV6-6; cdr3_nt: TGTGCCAGCAGTCCTCAGGGAATCCAGTACTTC; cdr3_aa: CASSPQGIQYF
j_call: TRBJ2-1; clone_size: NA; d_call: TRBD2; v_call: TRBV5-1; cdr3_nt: TGCGCCAGCAGCGCGACTAGCGGTTGGGCCAATGAGCAGTTCTTC; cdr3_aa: CASSATSGWANEQFF
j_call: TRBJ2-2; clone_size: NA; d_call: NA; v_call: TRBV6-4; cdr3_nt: TGTGCCAGCAGCGAATCACCGATCGGGGAGCTGTTTTTT; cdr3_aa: CASSESPIGELFF
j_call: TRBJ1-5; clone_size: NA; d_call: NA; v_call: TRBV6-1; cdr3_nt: TGTGCCAGCAGTGGCGGGGTTGGCAATCAGCCCCAGCATTTT; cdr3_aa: CASSGGVGNQPQHF
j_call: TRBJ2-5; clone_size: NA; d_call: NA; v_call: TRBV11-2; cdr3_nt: TGTGCCAGCAGCCAACTTATGAGCTTTGAGACCCAGTACTTC; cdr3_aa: CASSQLMSFETQYF
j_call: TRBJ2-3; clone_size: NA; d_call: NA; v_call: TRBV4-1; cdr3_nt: TGCGCCAGCAGCCAAGAGGACCTATACTCGCCCCCGGGCACAGATACGCAGTATTTT; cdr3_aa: CASSQEDLYSPPGTDTQYF
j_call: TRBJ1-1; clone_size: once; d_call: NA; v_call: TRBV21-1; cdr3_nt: TGTGCCAGCAGCAAAGAGGATGGAGGGGGCTACACTGAAGCTTTCTTT; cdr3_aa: CASSKEDGGGYTEAFF
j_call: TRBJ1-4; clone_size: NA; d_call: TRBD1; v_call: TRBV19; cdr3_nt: TGTGCCAGTAGTCCTCAGACAGGGGGGGCAAATGAAAAACTGTTTTTT; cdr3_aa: CASSPQTGGANEKLFF
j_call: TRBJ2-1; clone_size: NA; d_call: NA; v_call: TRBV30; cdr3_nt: TGTGCCTGGAATGGGTCTCCCGGCCTAAATGAGCAGTTCTTC; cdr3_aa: CAWNGSPGLNEQFF
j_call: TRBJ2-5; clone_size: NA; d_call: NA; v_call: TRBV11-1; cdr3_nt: TGTGCCAGCAGCTTGGTTCCTGGGATTCAGTACTTC; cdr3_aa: CASSLVPGIQYF
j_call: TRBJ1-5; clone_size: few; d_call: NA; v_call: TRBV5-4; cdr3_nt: TGTGCCAGCAGCTTGGAGTCCGGGAGCAATCAGCCCCAGCATTTT; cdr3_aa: CASSLESGSNQPQHF
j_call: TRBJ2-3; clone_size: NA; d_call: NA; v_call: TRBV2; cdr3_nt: TGTGCCAGCAGTGAAAGTCTAATTGCTGATACGCAGTATTTT; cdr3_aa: CASSESLIADTQYF
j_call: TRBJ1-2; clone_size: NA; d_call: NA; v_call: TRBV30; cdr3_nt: TGTGCCTGGAGTGTACAACAACAGGCCATCGGCTACACCTTC; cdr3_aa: CAWSVQQQAIGYTF
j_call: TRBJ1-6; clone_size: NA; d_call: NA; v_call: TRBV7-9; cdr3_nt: TGTGCCAGCAGCTTAGGTTCGGGGGGTGACTCACCCCTCCACTTT; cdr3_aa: CASSLGSGGDSPLHF
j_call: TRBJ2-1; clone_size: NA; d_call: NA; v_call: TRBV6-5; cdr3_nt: TGTGCCAGCAGTACGCAAGGGTTTGTGGATGAGCAGTTCTTC; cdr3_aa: CASSTQGFVDEQFF
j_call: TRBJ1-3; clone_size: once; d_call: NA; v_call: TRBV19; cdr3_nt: TGTGCCAGTACCATTATAGTAGGCGGAAACACCATATATTTT; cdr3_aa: CASTIIVGGNTIYF
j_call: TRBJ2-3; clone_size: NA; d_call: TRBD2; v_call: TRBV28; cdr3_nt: TGTGCCAGCAGTCAACCTTCTAGCGGGATTGGCACAGATACGCAGTATTTT; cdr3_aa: CASSQPSSGIGTDTQYF
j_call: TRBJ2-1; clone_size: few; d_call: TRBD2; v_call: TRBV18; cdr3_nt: TGTGCCAGCTCCCTCCTAGCGGGAGTGGGGGGTGAGCAGTTCTTC; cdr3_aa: CASSLLAGVGGEQFF
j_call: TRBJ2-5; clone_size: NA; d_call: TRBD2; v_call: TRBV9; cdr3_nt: TGTGCCAGCAGCGCGACTAGCGGGAGAATCCAAGAGACCCAGTACTTC; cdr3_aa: CASSATSGRIQETQYF
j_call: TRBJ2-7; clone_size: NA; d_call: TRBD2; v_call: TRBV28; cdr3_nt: TGTGCCAGCAGTATTACGGGAGGTGTATACGAGCAGTACTTC; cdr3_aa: CASSITGGVYEQYF
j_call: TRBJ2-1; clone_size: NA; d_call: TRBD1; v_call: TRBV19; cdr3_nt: TGTGCCAGTAGTATGGGACAGTACAATGAGCAGTTCTTC; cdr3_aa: CASSMGQYNEQFF
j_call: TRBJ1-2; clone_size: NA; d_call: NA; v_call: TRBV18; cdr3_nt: TGTGCCAGCTCACCACAGCGCGAGGGCTATGGCTACACCTTC; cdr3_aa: CASSPQREGYGYTF
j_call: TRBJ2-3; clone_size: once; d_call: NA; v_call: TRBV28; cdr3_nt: TGTGCCAGCAGGGGACGAGAAGGCGGGGATACGCAGTATTTT; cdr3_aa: CASRGREGGDTQYF
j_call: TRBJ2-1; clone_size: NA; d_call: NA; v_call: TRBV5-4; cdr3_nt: TGTGCCAGCAGCCCTGAGGGTCTACTGGGCCATGAGCAGTTCTTC; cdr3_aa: CASSPEGLLGHEQFF
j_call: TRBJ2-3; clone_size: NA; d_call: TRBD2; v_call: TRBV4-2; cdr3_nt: TGTGCCAGCAGCCCCAGACTAGCGGGAGATACGCAGTATTTT; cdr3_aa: CASSPRLAGDTQYF
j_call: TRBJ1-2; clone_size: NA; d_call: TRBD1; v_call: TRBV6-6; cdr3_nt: TGTGCCAGCAGTTCCCGGGACAGGGGGCACTATGGCTACACCTTC; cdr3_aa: CASSSRDRGHYGYTF